This TCR beta chain is from a study of post-analysis software for immune sequencing data. Study in general: The cohort encompassed relapsing-remitting, secondary progressive and progressive-relapsing multiple sclerosis disease courses.

This clonotype came up a few times. What it recognizes is unknown. Notes on the study in general: Batch-matched samples strongly co-clustered by F measure. The normalized Chao1 diversity of multiple sclerosis patients was significantly lower than that of controls.

Unique molecular identifiers had been added to the TCR beta cDNA libraries. Between roughly 1 and 10 million T cells gave rise to some 470,000 cDNA molecules. TCRdb passed the PCR reads through MiXCR, listing each CDR3 protein once. The sample has some 700,000 distinct CDR3 sequences, over 45% seen once. The sample consisted of blood. This TCR came from a girl aged 2 to 10 with multiple sclerosis.

This CDR3 is CASSFGTGKGNTIYF. Here the CDR3 DNA reads TGTGCCAGCAGCTTTGGGACAGGGAAAGGAAACACCATATATTTT. The V gene is TRBV7-2, the J gene TRBJ1-3, with 9 bases identical to TRBD1. The trim removed 3 bases at V and 4 bases at J, leaving 4 bases unmatched. The germline V gene encodes CDR1 SGHTA and CDR2 FQGNSA. This CDR3 spans 15 amino acids.